Following are 15 T cell receptor beta chains from one sample sequenced in a study of blood T cells in healthy people across ages. A J-beta primer mix and a sample-barcoded 5' primer were used in a second PCR of about 7 to 12 cycles. Each CDR3 protein gets one entry after TCRdb re-called the 5' RACE reads with MiXCR. The sample has about 930,000 distinct CDR3 sequences, around 29% seen once. These records were also assigned to another study, of T cells of mothers and their children.

The material sequenced was blood. The source of these receptors is a woman aged 40 to 55 in good health.

The chain recombines TRBV6-1 with TRBJ2-1, with TRBD2 identical over 7 bases. This CDR3 contains 13 residues. Losses at the gene ends were 4 bases for V and 12 bases for J; bases not matched to a gene: 9. Germline CDR1 and CDR2: MNHNS and SASEGT. The CDR3 sequence: CASSGHSGGGQFF. The CDR3 DNA follows: TGTGCCAGCAGTGGGCACAGCGGCGGGGGGCAGTTCTTC.

The chain combines TRBV11-2 with TRBJ1-2; no definite D call. Trimming shortened V by 4 bases and J by 4 bases, and 10 bases separated the two germline ends. The CDR3 length is 13 residues. Germline assignment: CDR1 SGHAT and CDR2 FQNNGV. In nucleotides, the CDR3 is TGTGCCAGCAGCTCGATGGACGGCTATGGCTACACCTTC. It specifies CASSSMDGYGYTF.

This clonotype was detected only a few times. The chain recombines TRBV6-2 or TRBV6-3 with TRBJ2-7; TRBD1 is a possible D gene (6 bases). The CDR3 is 13 amino acids. Trimming removed 7 bases at V and 4 bases at J, with 14 bases between. In germline, CDR1 is MNHEY, CDR2 SVGEGT. The CDR3: CASKLTGQYEQYF. CDR3 bases: TGTGCCAGCAAGCTTACAGGGCAATACGAGCAGTACTTC.

This chain links TRBV6-2 or TRBV6-3 with TRBJ2-2, with D tentatively TRBD2 (5 bases). The CDR3 consists of 16 residues. Per germline, CDR1 MNHEY and CDR2 SVGEGT. V was cut by 5 bases and J by 7 bases, with 20 bases left in between. The CDR3 sequence is CASSPDRGSAYGELFF. The CDR3 DNA reads as TGTGCCAGCAGTCCCGATAGAGGTAGCGCTTACGGGGAGCTGTTTTTT.

The chain has TRBV27 and TRBJ2-5, with D hard to call. The CDR3 totals 17 residues. Trimming took off 1 base at V and 2 bases at J, with 17 bases between the two ends. Germline CDR1 and CDR2: MNHEY and SMNVEV (reference sequence). The CDR3 protein is CASSLFGFPVVQETQYF. CDR3 bases: TGTGCCAGCAGTTTATTTGGGTTCCCGGTGGTGCAAGAGACCCAGTACTTC.

This clonotype was observed a handful of times. Here the CDR3 reads CASSPRRRGPYNEQFF. Here the CDR3 DNA reads TGTGCCAGTAGCCCCAGGCGGAGGGGGCCGTACAATGAGCAGTTCTTC. This chain connects TRBV19 to TRBJ2-1, with TRBD1 as a possible D gene (7 bases). With 6 bases removed from V and 4 bases from J, the gap between germline ends came to 19 bases. Germline CDR1 and CDR2: LNHDA and SQIVND (reference sequence). This CDR3 has 16 amino acids.

This sequence joins TRBV12-3 or TRBV12-4 and TRBJ1-5; possible D gene TRBD1, 5 bases. The V end was cut by 5 bases, the J end by 6 bases, with 14 bases between. This CDR3 is 14 amino acids long. CDR3 sequence (DNA): TGTGCCAGCAGTGGAGCCCAGGGACGTCAGCCCCAGCATTTT. This translates into CASSGAQGRQPQHF.

This clonotype was seen more than once but under ten times. This chain connects TRBV20-1 to TRBJ2-2, with D perhaps assigned TRBD1 or TRBD2 (5 bases each). V lost 6 bases, J lost 7 bases, and 12 bases lay in between. CDR1 and CDR2 (germline): DFQATT, SNEGSKA (reference sequence). The CDR3 runs to 12 residues. In DNA form, the CDR3 reads TGCAGTGCCCGGGACCCCTACGGGGAGCTGTTTTTT. As protein: CSARDPYGELFF.

This clonotype rates as medium-sized. The V gene is TRBV7-2, the J gene TRBJ2-4, with 9 bases identical to TRBD1. This CDR3 has 16 residues. CDR1 and CDR2 (germline): SGHTA, FQGNSA. V shed 4 bases and J 8 bases; nucleotides not matched to a gene: 12. CDR3 sequence (DNA): TGTGCCAGCAGCTCCCCCCCCCGGGACAGGGTCTACATTCAGTACTTC. Residues: CASSSPPRDRVYIQYF.

The table lists this clonotype with many counts. The chain combines TRBV7-9 with TRBJ1-6; 8 positions match TRBD1. With 5 bases clipped from V and 3 bases from J, the junction kept 6 bases outside the gene matches. Germline V lookup: CDR1 SEHNR, CDR2 FQNEAQ (reference sequence). The CDR3 loop spans 16 amino acids. CDR3 region: CASSLGQGFYNSPLHF. The CDR3 nucleotides read TGTGCCAGCAGCCTTGGACAGGGCTTCTATAATTCACCCCTCCACTTT.

The V gene is TRBV12-3 or TRBV12-4, the J gene TRBJ2-5; a possible D gene is TRBD1 (5 bases). The CDR3 consists of 13 residues. V dropped 5 bases and J dropped 5 bases, with 12 bases sitting between them. The CDR3 coding sequence is TGTGCCAGCAGTCGGAACAGGTGGGAGACCCAGTACTTC. It translates to CASSRNRWETQYF.

This clonotype appeared a few times. This may arise from a read error, as a much more abundant clone is one base away. The chain joins TRBV5-1 to TRBJ2-2; possible D gene TRBD2, 5 bases. Germline V lookup: CDR1 SGHRS, CDR2 YFSETQ. CDR3 length: 16 residues. Trimming took off 3 bases at V and 5 bases at J, with 17 bases between the two ends. CDR3 loop: CASSSLLTGNTGELFF. CDR3 in DNA: TGCGCCAGCAGCTCCTTACTAACGGGGAATACCGGGGAGCTGTTTTTT. Using reference TRBV5-1 and TRBJ2-2 for the parts outside the CDR3, the full variable domain is KAGVTQTPRYLIKTRGQQVTLSCSPISGHRSVSWYQQTPGQGLQFLFEYFSETQRNKGNFPGRFSGRQFSNSRSEMNVSTLELGDSALYLCASSSLLTGNTGELFFGEGSRLTVL.

This clonotype was detected a few times. A much larger clone differs by one base, so this may be a read error. This chain links TRBV12-3 or TRBV12-4 with TRBJ1-2; D might be TRBD1 (5 bases). The CDR3 is 15 amino acids. Trimming removed 6 bases at V and 3 bases at J, with 17 bases between. The CDR3 DNA sequence: TGTGCCAGCAGGTTCGCCCCGGGCAGGGACTATGGCTACACCTTC. This gives the protein CASRFAPGRDYGYTF.

This clonotype was observed a handful of times. The rearrangement joins TRBV5-6 to TRBJ2-1; D assignment may be TRBD1 or TRBD2 (5 bases each). The CDR3 is 12 residues long. V lost 5 bases, J lost 8 bases, and 11 bases lay in between. CDR1 and CDR2 (germline): SGHDT, YYEEEE. In DNA form, the CDR3 reads TGTGCCAGCAGAGGTGTGGGGGATGAGCAGTTCTTC. Its translation is CASRGVGDEQFF.

This clonotype has only a few counts. The CDR3 here is CASSQGVSGANVLTF. The DNA of the CDR3 is TGTGCCAGCAGTCAGGGCGTCTCTGGGGCCAACGTCCTGACTTTC. The genes are TRBV7-3 and TRBJ2-6, with D maybe TRBD1 (5 bases). The germline CDR1 and CDR2 sequences are SGHTA and FQGTGA. The CDR3 covers 15 residues. V lost 6 bases to trimming and J lost 0 bases, with 9 bases between them.